This entry is about one T cell receptor beta chain. The sample originates from a study of T cell responses to AZD1222 COVID-19 vaccine. The CDR3 has 15 amino acids. The method was immunoSEQ multiplex PCR; TCRdb's version includes in-frame clones alone and lacks a portion of them. The sample has some 72,000 clones; under 95% are singletons. The material was peripheral blood, obtained on day 0 of MenACWY control vaccination. The receptor comes from an adult in good health. The chain has TRBV21-1 and TRBJ1-2. TRBV21-1 is given as a pseudogene. The CDR3 DNA reads TGTGCCAGCAGCAAATTCAGGGAGAAAGACTATGGCTACACCTTC. Translated, it gives CASSKFREKDYGYTF.